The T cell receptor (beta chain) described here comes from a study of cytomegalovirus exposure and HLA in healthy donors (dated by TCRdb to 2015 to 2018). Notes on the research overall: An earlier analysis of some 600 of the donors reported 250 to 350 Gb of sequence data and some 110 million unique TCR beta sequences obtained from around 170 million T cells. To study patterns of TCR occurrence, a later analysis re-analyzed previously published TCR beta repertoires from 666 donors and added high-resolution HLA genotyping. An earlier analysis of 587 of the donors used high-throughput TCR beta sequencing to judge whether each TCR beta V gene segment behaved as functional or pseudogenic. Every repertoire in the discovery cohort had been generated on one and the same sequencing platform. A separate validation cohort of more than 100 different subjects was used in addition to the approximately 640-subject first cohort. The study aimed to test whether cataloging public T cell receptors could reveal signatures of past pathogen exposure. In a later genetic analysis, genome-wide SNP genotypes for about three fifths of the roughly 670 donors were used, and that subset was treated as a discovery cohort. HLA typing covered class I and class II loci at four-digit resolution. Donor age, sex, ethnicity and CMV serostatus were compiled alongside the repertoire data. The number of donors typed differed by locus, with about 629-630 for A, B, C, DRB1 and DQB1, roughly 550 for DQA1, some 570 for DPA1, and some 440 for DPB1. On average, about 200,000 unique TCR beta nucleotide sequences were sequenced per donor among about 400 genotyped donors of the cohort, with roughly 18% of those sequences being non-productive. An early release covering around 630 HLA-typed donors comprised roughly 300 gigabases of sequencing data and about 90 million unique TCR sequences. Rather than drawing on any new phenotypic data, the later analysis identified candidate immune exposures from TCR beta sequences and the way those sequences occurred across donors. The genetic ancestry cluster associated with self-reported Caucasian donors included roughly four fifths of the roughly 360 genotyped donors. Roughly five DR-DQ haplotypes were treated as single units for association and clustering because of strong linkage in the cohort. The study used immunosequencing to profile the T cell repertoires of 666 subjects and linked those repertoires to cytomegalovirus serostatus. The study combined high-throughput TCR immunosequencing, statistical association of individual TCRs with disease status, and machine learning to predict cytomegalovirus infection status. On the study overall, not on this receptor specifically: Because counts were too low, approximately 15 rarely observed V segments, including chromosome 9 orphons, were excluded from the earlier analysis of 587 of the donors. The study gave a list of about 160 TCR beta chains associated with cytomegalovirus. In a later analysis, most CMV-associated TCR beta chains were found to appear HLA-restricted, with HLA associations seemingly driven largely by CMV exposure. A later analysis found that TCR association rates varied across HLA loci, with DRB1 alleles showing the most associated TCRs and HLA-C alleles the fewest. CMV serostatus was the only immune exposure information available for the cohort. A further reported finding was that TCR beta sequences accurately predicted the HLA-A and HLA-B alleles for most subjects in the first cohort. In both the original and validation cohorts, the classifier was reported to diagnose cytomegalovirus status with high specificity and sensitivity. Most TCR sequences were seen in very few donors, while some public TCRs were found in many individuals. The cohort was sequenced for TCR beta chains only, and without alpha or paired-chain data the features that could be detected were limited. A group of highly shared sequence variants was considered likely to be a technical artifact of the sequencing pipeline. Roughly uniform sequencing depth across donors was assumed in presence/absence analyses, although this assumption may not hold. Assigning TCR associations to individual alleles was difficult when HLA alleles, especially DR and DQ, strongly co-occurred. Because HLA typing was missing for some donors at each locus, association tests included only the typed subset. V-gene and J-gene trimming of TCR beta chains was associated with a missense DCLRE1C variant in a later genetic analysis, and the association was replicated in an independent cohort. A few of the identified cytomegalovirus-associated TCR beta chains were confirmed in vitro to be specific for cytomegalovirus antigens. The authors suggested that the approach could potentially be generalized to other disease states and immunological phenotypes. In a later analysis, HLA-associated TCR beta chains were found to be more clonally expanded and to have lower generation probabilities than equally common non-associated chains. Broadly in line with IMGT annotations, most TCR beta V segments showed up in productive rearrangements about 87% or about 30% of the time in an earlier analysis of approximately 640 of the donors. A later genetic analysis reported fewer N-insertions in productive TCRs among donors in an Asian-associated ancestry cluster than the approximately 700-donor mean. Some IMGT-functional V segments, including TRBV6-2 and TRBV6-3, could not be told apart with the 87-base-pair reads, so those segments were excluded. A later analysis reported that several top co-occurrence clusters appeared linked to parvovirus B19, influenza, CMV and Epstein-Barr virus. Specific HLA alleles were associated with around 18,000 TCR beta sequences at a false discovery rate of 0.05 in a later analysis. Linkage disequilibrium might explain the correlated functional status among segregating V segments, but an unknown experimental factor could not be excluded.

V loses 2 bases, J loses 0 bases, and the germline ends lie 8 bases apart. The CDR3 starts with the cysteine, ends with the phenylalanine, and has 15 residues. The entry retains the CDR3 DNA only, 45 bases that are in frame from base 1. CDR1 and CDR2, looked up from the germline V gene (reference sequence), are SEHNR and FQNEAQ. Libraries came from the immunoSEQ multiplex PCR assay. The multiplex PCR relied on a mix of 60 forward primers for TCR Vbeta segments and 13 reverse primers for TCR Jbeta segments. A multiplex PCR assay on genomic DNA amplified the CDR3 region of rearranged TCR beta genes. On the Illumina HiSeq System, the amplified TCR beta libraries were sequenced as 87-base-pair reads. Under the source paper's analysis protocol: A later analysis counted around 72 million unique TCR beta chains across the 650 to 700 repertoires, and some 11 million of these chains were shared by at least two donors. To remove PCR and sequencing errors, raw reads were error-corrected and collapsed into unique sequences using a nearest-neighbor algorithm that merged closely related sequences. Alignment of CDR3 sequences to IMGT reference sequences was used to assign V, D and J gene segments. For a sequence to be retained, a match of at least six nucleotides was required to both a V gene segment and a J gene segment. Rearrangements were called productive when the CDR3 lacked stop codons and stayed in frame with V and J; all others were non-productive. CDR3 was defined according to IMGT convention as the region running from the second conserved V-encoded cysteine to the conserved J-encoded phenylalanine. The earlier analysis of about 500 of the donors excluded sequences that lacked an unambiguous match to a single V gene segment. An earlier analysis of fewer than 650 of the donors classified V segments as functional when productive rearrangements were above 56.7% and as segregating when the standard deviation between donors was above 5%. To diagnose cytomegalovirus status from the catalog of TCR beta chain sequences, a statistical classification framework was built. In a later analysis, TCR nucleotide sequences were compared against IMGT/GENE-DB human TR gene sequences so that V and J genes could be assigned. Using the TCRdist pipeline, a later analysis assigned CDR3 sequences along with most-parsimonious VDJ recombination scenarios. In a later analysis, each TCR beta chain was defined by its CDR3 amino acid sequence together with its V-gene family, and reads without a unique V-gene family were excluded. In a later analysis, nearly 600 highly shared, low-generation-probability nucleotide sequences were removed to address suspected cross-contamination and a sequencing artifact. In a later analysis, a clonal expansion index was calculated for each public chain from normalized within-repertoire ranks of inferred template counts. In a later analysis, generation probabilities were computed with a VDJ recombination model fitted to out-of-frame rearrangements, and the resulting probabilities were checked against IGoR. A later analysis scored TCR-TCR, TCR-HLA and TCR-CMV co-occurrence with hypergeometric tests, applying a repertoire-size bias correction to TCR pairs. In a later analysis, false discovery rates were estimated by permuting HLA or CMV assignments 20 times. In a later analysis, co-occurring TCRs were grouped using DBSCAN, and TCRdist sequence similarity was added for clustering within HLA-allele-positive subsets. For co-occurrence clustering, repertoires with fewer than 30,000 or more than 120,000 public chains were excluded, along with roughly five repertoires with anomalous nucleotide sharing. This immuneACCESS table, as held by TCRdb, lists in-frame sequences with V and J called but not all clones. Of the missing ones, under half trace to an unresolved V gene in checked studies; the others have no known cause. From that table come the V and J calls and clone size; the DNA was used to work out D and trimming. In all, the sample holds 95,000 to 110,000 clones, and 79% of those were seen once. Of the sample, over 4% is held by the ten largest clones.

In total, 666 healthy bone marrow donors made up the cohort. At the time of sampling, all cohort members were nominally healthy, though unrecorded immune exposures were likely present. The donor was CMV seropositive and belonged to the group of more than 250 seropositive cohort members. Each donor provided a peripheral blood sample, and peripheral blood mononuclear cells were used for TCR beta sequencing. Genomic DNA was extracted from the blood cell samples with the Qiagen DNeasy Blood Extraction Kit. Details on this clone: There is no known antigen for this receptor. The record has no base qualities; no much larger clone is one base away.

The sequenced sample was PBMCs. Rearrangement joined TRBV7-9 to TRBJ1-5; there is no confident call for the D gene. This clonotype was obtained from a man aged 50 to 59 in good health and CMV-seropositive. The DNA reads TGTGCCAGCAGCTTATCAGGCAATAGCAATCAGCCCCAGCATTTT. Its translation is CASSLSGNSNQPQHF.